Sequencing of this T cell receptor (beta chain) was carried out in a study of memory CD4+ T cells and cytomegalovirus serostatus. Looking at the study overall: Donors were healthy Belgian adults, fewer than ten CMV seropositive and approximately 23 seronegative.

Single viable CD3+CD4+CD8-CD45RO+ cells were sorted as the memory CD4+ T cells. V lost 0 bases, J lost 4 bases, and 10 bases lay in between. There are 15 residues in the CDR3. CDR1 is SGHRS and CDR2 is YFSETQ in the germline V gene. Sequenced by immunoSEQ multiplex PCR; TCRdb stores in-frame clones only, minus some. The sample lists some 53,000 clones; about 73% were seen once. The sequence was obtained from an adult in good health and CMV-seronegative. Sequencing input: memory CD4+ T cells from blood. This rearrangement joins TRBV5-1 to TRBJ2-2; a weak D match, TRBD1 (5 bases). Here the CDR3 DNA reads TGCGCCAGCAGCTTGGCTCCAGGGTCCACCGGGGAGCTGTTTTTT. This encodes CASSLAPGSTGELFF.